The 24 T cell receptor beta chains listed next were all sequenced from one sample in a study of PD-L1 blockade in urothelial cancer. Sequenced by immunoSEQ multiplex PCR; TCRdb stores in-frame clones only, minus some. The sample yields over 25,000 clones, around three quarters seen once. As for time point: peripheral blood 6 weeks after treatment start. Sequencing used PBMCs, obtained around atezolizumab (anti-PD-L1) treatment. The receptors come from a man between 65 and 79 years old with urothelial cancer.

The chain employs TRBV19 and TRBJ1-2; 8 nucleotides match TRBD1. The length of the CDR3 is 16 residues. Germline trimming cut 3 bases from V and 0 bases from J; bases unmatched to any gene: 6. CDR1 LNHDA and CDR2 SQIVND come from the germline V gene (reference sequence). The CDR3 DNA is TGTGCCAGTAGTATGCAGGGGGCGCCGGCTAACTATGGCTACACCTTC. This codes for CASSMQGAPANYGYTF.

The rearrangement joins TRBV4-2 to TRBJ2-7; D might be TRBD2 (5 bases). The CDR3 is made up of 15 amino acids. Germline-derived CDR1 and CDR2 are LGHNA and YNFKEQ. The V end lost 0 bases, the J end lost 2 bases, and 11 bases lay between the germline ends. This chain's CDR3 is CASSQDLGIAYEQYF. CDR3 in DNA: TGTGCCAGCAGCCAAGACCTCGGGATTGCCTACGAGCAGTACTTC.

The V call is TRBV19, the J call TRBJ2-3; TRBD2 aligns across 10 bases. Germline CDR1 is LNHDA and CDR2 is SQIVND (reference sequence). CDR3 size: 15 residues. Trimming at V came to 6 bases and at J to 5 bases, leaving 8 bases not matched to a gene. In DNA form, the CDR3 reads TGTGCCAGTAGAAGGAGCGGGGGGGCTATAGATACGCAGTATTTT. Its translation is CASRRSGGAIDTQYF.

This clone turned up a few times. The J gene is TRBJ2-7, the V gene TRBV19; TRBD2 agrees at 7 bases. The J segment lost 6 bases and the V segment lost 1 base, leaving 15 bases of the junction unmatched. The CDR3 is made up of 17 amino acids. Germline CDR1 reads LNHDA; CDR2 reads SQIVND (reference sequence). CDR3 region: CASSIAGFGGRAREQYF. In DNA, the CDR3 is TGTGCCAGTAGTATAGCCGGATTTGGGGGGAGGGCCCGCGAGCAGTACTTC. Full variable domain (rest looked up from reference TRBV19 and TRBJ2-7): DGGITQSPKYLFRKEGQNVTLSCEQNLNHDAMYWYRQDPGQGLRLIYYSQIVNDFQKGDIAEGYSVSREKKESFPLTVTSAQKNPTAFYLCASSIAGFGGRAREQYFGPGTRLTVT.

The gene calls are TRBV28 and TRBJ2-5, with D possibly matching TRBD2 (6 bases). The CDR3 runs to 15 residues. The germline CDR1 and CDR2 sequences are MDHEN and SYDVKM. The V and J ends lost 5 bases and 2 bases respectively, with 15 bases between them. The CDR3 DNA is TGTGCCAGCAGTATACAGCGGGTGGGGCAAGAGACCCAGTACTTC. Its translation: CASSIQRVGQETQYF.

This clone showed up just a few times. The rearrangement joins TRBV5-1 to TRBJ1-2; D may be TRBD1 (5 bases). Per the germline V gene, CDR1 is SGHRS and CDR2 is YFSETQ. V lost 0 bases, J lost 2 bases, and 11 bases lay in between. There are 15 residues in the CDR3. Here the CDR3 DNA reads TGCGCCAGCAGCTTGGCCCAGGGCAGGAACTATGGCTACACCTTC. Protein: CASSLAQGRNYGYTF.

The rearrangement joins TRBV5-1 to TRBJ1-1, with TRBD1 matching 9 bases. Germline V gene data show CDR1 as SGHRS and CDR2 as YFSETQ. The CDR3 contains 16 residues. Trimming cost V 0 bases and J 5 bases; bases outside gene matches: 8. The CDR3 DNA follows: TGCGCCAGCAGCTTGGGGGACAGGGTTTTTTTTACTGAAGCTTTCTTT. Protein sequence: CASSLGDRVFFTEAFF.

The chain links TRBV4-3 to TRBJ1-2; TRBD1 is a possible D gene (6 bases). CDR3 length equals 16 residues. The germline V gene encodes CDR1 LGHNA and CDR2 YSLEER. Deletions cut 0 bases from V and 6 bases from J, with 17 bases between. The CDR3 DNA reads TGCGCCAGCAGCCAAGATGGGGGGGCCAGAGGCCATGGCTACACCTTC. This codes for CASSQDGGARGHGYTF.

This clone was counted a single time. The chain uses TRBV7-2 and TRBJ2-5, with 10 bases identical to TRBD2. V shed 4 bases, J shed 0 bases, and the junction held 5 bases outside the gene matches. Germline-derived CDR1 and CDR2 are SGHTA and FQGNSA. The CDR3 has 16 residues. The CDR3 sequence is CASSSTSGTNQETQYF. The CDR3 DNA reads TGTGCCAGCAGCTCAACTAGCGGGACAAACCAAGAGACCCAGTACTTC.

V usage is TRBV29-1 and J usage is TRBJ1-2; the D gene is possibly TRBD1 (6 bases). Trimming left V 4 bases short and J 2 bases short, with 17 bases between. The CDR3 is made up of 15 amino acids. Germline V gene data show CDR1 as SQVTM and CDR2 as ANQGSEA. CDR3 sequence: CSVAPTGTLNYGYTF. DNA of the CDR3: TGCAGCGTTGCCCCCACAGGGACGCTAAACTATGGCTACACCTTC.

This clone was recorded once. The rearrangement links TRBV30 to TRBJ1-2; the D gene is possibly TRBD1 (6 bases). Germline V gives CDR1 GTSNPN, CDR2 SVGIG (reference sequence). The CDR3 is 12 residues long. The V end lost 7 bases, the J end lost 4 bases, and 13 bases lay between the germline ends. CDR3 loop: CALMDRGYGYTF. In nucleotides, the CDR3 is TGTGCCTTGATGGACAGAGGCTATGGCTACACCTTC.

The rearrangement joins TRBV5-1 to TRBJ1-2; maybe TRBD1 (5 bases). The ends were cut back, 7 bases at V and 2 bases at J, with 9 bases in the middle. The CDR3 has 12 residues. CDR1 and CDR2 from the germline V gene are SGHRS and YFSETQ. The CDR3 DNA follows: TGCGCCAGCTCGGGGGGGAACTATGGCTACACCTTC. Translated: CASSGGNYGYTF.

The chain recombines TRBV7-2 with TRBJ2-7; the match to TRBD1 covers 10 bases. CDR1 is SGHTA, CDR2 FQGNSA, per germline. The length of the CDR3 is 14 residues. With 2 bases clipped from V and 6 bases from J, the junction kept 4 bases outside the gene matches. The CDR3 coding sequence is TGTGCCAGCAGCTTATTGGGACAGGGGACCGAGCAGTACTTC. As protein: CASSLLGQGTEQYF.

This chain joins TRBV27 and TRBJ1-1; no clear D gene. The germline V gene has CDR1 MNHEY and CDR2 SMNVEV (reference sequence). This CDR3 comprises 17 residues. Trimming took 7 bases from V and 0 from J, leaving 21 bases between them. The CDR3: CASTPTTQIMLNTEAFF. The CDR3 nucleotides read TGTGCCAGCACACCCACGACTCAGATTATGTTGAACACTGAAGCTTTCTTT.

CDR3 bases: TGTGCCAGCAGGGCCATAGCTAACGCTGGCTACACCTTC. This encodes CASRAIANAGYTF. J is TRBJ1-2 and V is TRBV2; no clear D gene. V lost 6 bases and J lost 7, with 15 bases in between. This CDR3 is 13 amino acids long. Per germline, CDR1 SNHLY and CDR2 FYNNEI.

This rearrangement joins TRBV14 to TRBJ2-5; TRBD2 agrees at 7 bases. CDR1 and CDR2 from the germline V gene are SGHDN and FVKESK. The CDR3 runs 15 residues. With 6 bases clipped from V and 3 bases from J, the junction kept 10 bases outside the gene matches. CDR3 protein: CASSRFTSAEETQYF. CDR3 coding DNA: TGTGCCAGCAGTCGTTTTACTAGCGCCGAAGAGACCCAGTACTTC.

The rearrangement joins TRBV18 to TRBJ1-1; 7 bases are shared with TRBD1. V shed 2 bases and J 2 bases; nucleotides not matched to a gene: 2. Germline V lookup: CDR1 KGHSH, CDR2 LQKENI. This CDR3 is 14 amino acids long. CDR3 in amino acids: CASSPNRGNTEAFF. CDR3 sequence (DNA): TGTGCCAGCTCACCAAACAGGGGCAACACTGAAGCTTTCTTT.

The chain links TRBV7-3 to TRBJ2-5; the D is unclear. CDR1 is SGHTA and CDR2 is FQGTGA in the germline V gene. V lost 2 bases, J lost 5 bases, and 9 bases lay in between. The CDR3 spans 13 residues. The CDR3 nucleotides read TGTGCCAGCAGCTTAGTCCGAAGCGAGACCCAGTACTTC. Translated: CASSLVRSETQYF.

The rearrangement joins TRBV10-3 to TRBJ2-2, with 9 bases identical to TRBD2. The CDR3 covers 14 residues. Germline-derived CDR1 and CDR2 are ENHRY and SYGVKD. V dropped 8 bases and J dropped 7; count of bases not matched to a gene: 8. The CDR3 region has the DNA TGTGCCATCGGGGGGACTAGCAGGAACGGGGAGCTGTTTTTT. It yields the protein CAIGGTSRNGELFF.

The chain joins TRBV2 to TRBJ1-2; TRBD1 aligns across 8 bases. Trimming cost V 3 bases and J 5 bases; bases outside gene matches: 8. Germline loops: CDR1 SNHLY, CDR2 FYNNEI. The CDR3 contains 15 residues. The CDR3 loop reads CASSETGVREYGYTF. The CDR3 DNA reads as TGTGCCAGCAGTGAGACAGGGGTGCGAGAGTATGGCTACACCTTC.

V and J are TRBV11-3 and TRBJ1-4; TRBD1 aligns across 8 bases. Germline V gene sequence: CDR1 SGHNT, CDR2 YENEEA. V shed 5 bases, J shed 2 bases, and the junction held 10 bases outside the gene matches. The CDR3 loop spans 17 amino acids. Here the CDR3 DNA reads TGTGCCAGCAGCCCCCGGACAGGGTGGTTGACTAATGAAAAACTGTTTTTT. Its translation: CASSPRTGWLTNEKLFF.

This chain uses TRBV5-8 with TRBJ1-1; TRBD1 matches 9 bases. In germline, CDR1 is SGHTS, CDR2 YDEGEE. Unmatched junction bases numbered 6, after V lost 2 bases and J lost 1 base. This CDR3 is built from 16 residues. CDR3: CASSLTTGGRNTEAFF. In DNA, the CDR3 is TGTGCCAGCAGCTTAACAACAGGGGGCCGGAACACTGAAGCTTTCTTT.

A single count supports this clone. CDR3 bases: TGTGCCATCAGTGGGAGCTTTAGAGCCGGGGAGCTGTTTTTT. This translates into CAISGSFRAGELFF. V usage is TRBV10-3 and J usage is TRBJ2-2; D ambiguous. Germline values: CDR1 ENHRY, CDR2 SYGVKD. Between the trimmed V and J ends, which lost 4 bases and 6 bases, there was a span of 12 bases. The CDR3 sequence is 14 residues long.

V is TRBV6-6 and J is TRBJ1-1; D gene uncertain. The CDR3 sequence is 14 residues long. The germline V and J ends were trimmed by 0 bases and 0 bases, with 5 bases remaining between them. Germline values: CDR1 MNHNY, CDR2 SVGAGI (reference sequence). CDR3 region: CASSYSQVNTEAFF. CDR3 nucleotides: TGTGCCAGCAGTTACTCCCAGGTGAACACTGAAGCTTTCTTT.